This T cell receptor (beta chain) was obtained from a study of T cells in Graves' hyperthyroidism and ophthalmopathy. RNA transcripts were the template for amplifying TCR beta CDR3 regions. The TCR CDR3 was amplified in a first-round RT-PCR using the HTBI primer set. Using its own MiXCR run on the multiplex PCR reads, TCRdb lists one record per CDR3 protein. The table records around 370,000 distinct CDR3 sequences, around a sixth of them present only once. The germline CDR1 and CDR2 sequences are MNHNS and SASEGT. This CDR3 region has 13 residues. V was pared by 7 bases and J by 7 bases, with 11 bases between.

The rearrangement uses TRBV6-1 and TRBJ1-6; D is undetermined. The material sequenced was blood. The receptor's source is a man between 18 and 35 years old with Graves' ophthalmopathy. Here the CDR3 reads CASKGGENSPLHF. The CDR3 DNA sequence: TGTGCCAGCAAGGGCGGGGAAAATTCACCCCTCCACTTT.